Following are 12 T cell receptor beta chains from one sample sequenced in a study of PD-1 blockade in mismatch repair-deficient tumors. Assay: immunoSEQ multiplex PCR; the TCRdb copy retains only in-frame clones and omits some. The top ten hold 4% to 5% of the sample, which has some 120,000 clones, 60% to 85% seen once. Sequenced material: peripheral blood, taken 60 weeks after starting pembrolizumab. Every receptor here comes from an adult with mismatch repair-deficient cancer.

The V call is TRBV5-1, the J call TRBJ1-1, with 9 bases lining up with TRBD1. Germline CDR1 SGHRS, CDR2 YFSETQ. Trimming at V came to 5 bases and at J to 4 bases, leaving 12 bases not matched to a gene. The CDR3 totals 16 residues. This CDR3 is CASRDPQGADGTEAFF. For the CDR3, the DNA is TGCGCCAGCAGGGATCCACAGGGGGCGGACGGCACTGAAGCTTTCTTT.

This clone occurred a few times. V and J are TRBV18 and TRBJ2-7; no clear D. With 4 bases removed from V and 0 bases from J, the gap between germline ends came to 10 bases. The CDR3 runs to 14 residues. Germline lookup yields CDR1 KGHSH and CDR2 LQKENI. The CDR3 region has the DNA TGTGCCAGCTCACTCCGGACGGACTCCTACGAGCAGTACTTC. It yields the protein CASSLRTDSYEQYF.

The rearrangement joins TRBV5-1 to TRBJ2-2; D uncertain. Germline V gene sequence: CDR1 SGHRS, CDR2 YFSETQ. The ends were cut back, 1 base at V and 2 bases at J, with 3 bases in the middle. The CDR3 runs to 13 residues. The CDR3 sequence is CASSLLNTGELFF. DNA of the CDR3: TGCGCCAGCAGCTTGTTAAACACCGGGGAGCTGTTTTTT.

The CDR3 spells CASSDPGGEGNTIYF. DNA for the CDR3: TGTGCCAGCAGTGATCCGGGGGGGGAAGGAAACACCATATATTTT. The chain is built from TRBV25-1 and TRBJ1-3, with D possibly TRBD1 on 5 matching bases. With 3 bases removed from V and 4 bases from J, the gap between germline ends came to 13 bases. Germline CDR1 reads MGHDK; CDR2 reads SYGVNS. The CDR3 loop spans 15 amino acids.

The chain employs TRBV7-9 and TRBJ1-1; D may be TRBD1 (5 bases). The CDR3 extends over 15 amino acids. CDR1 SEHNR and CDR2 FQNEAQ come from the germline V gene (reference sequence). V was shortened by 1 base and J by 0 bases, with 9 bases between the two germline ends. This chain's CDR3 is CASSLGTTMNTEAFF. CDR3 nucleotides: TGTGCCAGCAGCTTAGGGACAACTATGAACACTGAAGCTTTCTTT.

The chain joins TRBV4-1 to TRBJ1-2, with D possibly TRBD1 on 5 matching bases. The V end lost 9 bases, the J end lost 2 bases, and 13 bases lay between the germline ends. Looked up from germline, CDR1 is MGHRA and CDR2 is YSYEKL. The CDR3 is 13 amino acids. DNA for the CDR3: TGCGCCAGTACCCAGGGACGGAACTATGGCTACACCTTC. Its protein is CASTQGRNYGYTF.

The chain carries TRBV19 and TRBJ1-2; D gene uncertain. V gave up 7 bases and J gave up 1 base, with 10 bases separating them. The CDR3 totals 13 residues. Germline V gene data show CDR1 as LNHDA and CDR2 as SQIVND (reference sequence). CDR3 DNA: TGTGCCAGTACGGCGGAGGTTAACTATGGCTACACCTTC. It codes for CASTAEVNYGYTF.

The CDR3 sequence: CASSLVSGTKNEKLFF. The CDR3 DNA reads TGTGCCAGCAGCTTAGTATCCGGGACGAAGAATGAAAAACTGTTTTTT. The chain carries TRBV7-9 and TRBJ1-4, with D perhaps TRBD1 (5 bases). CDR1 and CDR2 from the germline V gene are SEHNR and FQNEAQ (reference sequence). This CDR3 has 16 amino acids. V gave up 1 base and J gave up 5 bases, with 14 bases separating them.

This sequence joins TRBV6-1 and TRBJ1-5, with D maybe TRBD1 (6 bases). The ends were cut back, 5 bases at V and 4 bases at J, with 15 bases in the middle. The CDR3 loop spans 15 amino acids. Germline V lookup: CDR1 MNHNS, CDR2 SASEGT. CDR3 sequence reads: CASSLDSPLNQPQHF. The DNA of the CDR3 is TGTGCCAGCAGTTTGGACAGTCCTTTGAATCAGCCCCAGCATTTT.

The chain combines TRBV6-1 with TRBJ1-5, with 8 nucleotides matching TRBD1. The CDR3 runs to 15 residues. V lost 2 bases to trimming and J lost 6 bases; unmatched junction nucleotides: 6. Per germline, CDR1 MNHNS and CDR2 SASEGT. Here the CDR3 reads CASSEFGQGPQPQHF. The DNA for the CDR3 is TGTGCCAGCAGTGAATTTGGACAGGGACCTCAGCCCCAGCATTTT.

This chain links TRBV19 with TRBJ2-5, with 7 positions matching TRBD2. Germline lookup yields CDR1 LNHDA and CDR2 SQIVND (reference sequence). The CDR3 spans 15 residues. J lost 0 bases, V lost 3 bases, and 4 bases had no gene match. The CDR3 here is CASSMGGEYQETQYF. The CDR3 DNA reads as TGTGCCAGTAGTATGGGGGGGGAGTACCAAGAGACCCAGTACTTC.

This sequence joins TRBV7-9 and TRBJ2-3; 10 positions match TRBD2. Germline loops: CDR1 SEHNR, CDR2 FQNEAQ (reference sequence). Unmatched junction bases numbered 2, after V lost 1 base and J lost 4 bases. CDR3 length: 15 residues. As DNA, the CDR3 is TGTGCCAGCAGCTTAGAGCTAGCGGGAGCAGATACGCAGTATTTT. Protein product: CASSLELAGADTQYF.